The 5 T cell receptor beta chains presented below share a single source sample, sequenced in a study of T cell responses to AZD1222 COVID-19 vaccine. Assay used: immunoSEQ multiplex PCR; TCRdb lists only in-frame clones, some missing. The table lists 100,000 to 120,000 clones, around 90% of them singletons, with approximately 8% in the top ten. The material sequenced was peripheral blood, taken on day 0 of AZD1222 vaccination. These receptors came from an adult in good health.

The chain couples TRBV5-1 to TRBJ2-5; D might be TRBD1 or TRBD2, each matching 5 bases. The germline V gene encodes CDR1 SGHRS and CDR2 YFSETQ. Trimming took off 4 bases at V and 3 bases at J, with 13 bases between the two ends. The CDR3 has 14 amino acids. The CDR3 region is CASSGGYNKETQYF. The CDR3 nucleotides read TGCGCCAGCAGCGGGGGATATAATAAAGAGACCCAGTACTTC.

The chain is built from TRBV9 and TRBJ2-1; possible D gene TRBD1, 6 bases. This CDR3 is 14 amino acids long. Trimming stripped 0 bases from V and 5 bases from J, with 9 bases between. Germline loops: CDR1 SGDLS, CDR2 YYNGEE. For the CDR3, the DNA is TGTGCCAGCAGCGTAGGTCCAGGGGACAATGAGCAGTTCTTC. Translating it yields CASSVGPGDNEQFF.

This clone was counted only a few times. This sample also contains other DNA sequences that code for the same CDR3. V gene TRBV6-5 combines with J gene TRBJ1-5; D not certain. The CDR3 totals 13 residues. CDR1 and CDR2 from the germline V gene are MNHEY and SVGAGI. With 3 bases removed from V and 5 bases from J, the gap between germline ends came to 8 bases. The CDR3 sequence: CASSYSLYQPQHF. The CDR3 DNA follows: TGTGCCAGCAGTTATTCACTATATCAGCCCCAGCATTTT.

The rearrangement links TRBV19 to TRBJ2-7; 7 bases align to TRBD1. This CDR3 has 15 amino acids. V lost 1 base and J lost 3; bases outside the gene matches: 6. Germline values: CDR1 LNHDA, CDR2 SQIVND (reference sequence). The CDR3 sequence: CASSIGDREYYEQYF. The CDR3 DNA follows: TGTGCCAGTAGTATAGGGGACAGAGAGTACTACGAGCAGTACTTC.

The rearrangement links TRBV9 to TRBJ2-1; 8 bases agree with TRBD2. Germline V gene lookup returns CDR1 SGDLS and CDR2 YYNGEE. V lost 0 bases to trimming and J lost 2 bases; unmatched junction nucleotides: 7. The CDR3 has 17 amino acids. CDR3: CASSVDLRGGTYNEQFF. DNA of the CDR3: TGTGCCAGCAGCGTAGACCTCCGGGGGGGAACCTACAATGAGCAGTTCTTC.